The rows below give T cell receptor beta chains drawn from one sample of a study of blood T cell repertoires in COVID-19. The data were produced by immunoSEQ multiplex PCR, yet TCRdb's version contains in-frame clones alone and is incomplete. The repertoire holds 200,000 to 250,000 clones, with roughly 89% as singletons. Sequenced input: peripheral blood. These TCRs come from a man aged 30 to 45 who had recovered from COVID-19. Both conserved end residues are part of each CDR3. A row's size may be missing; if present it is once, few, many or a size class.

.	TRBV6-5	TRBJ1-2	CASHLGGTGGGYTF
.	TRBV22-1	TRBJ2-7	CPVPGQGHYEQYF
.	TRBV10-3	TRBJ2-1	CAISELGGPYNEQFF
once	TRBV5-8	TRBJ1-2	CASSLRGGYGYTF
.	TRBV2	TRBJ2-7	CASSLTGGSYEQYF
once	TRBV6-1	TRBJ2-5	CASSETPGQGETQYF
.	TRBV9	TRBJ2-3	CASSVGGGYTDTQYF
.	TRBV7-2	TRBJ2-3	CASSLLYGVKVGTQYF
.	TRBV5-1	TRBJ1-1	CASSLGQTNTEAFF
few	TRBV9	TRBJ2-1	CASSVDGGVVNEQFF
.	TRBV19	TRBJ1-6	CASSMVLSSYNSPLHF
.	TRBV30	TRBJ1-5	CAWSRPSGNQPQHF
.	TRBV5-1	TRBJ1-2	CASSSGDGYTF
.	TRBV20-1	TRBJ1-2	CSASVKGQLYGYTF